This T cell receptor (beta chain) was recorded in a study of CD8 T cells in Susac syndrome. Study-level findings and limits: The study's TCR sequencing and HLA analysis drew on a certain number of individuals. That number was acknowledged as relatively small.

Notes on this clonotype: Its specificity is not known.

Sequencing targeted TCR beta in T cells from blood (CD8+ and CD4+). CDR1 is PRHDT, CDR2 FYEKMQ, per germline (reference sequence). The CDR3 contains 16 residues. V lost 2 bases and J 0 bases, leaving 13 bases between the germline ends. It was with random hexamers that roughly 0.5 to 1 ug RNA was reverse transcribed. The authors amplified TCR beta CDR3 across 54 Vbeta and 13 Jbeta using immunoSEQ multiplex PCR. TCRdb re-called the immunoSEQ multiplex PCR reads through MiXCR, storing one row per CDR3 protein. The table shows around 200,000 distinct CDR3 sequences, with 92% occurring only once. Input material: CD8+ T cells from PBMCs. This receptor was identified in a human donor with multiple sclerosis. V and J are TRBV13 and TRBJ2-5, with D unresolved. The CDR3 region is CASSLRVTSDQETQYF. In nucleotides, the CDR3 is TGTGCCAGCAGCTTACGGGTCACCAGCGACCAAGAGACCCAGTACTTC.